This T cell receptor beta chain was documented in a study of shared T cell receptors in the human thymus. The count of this clone is one. Per the germline V gene, CDR1 is WNHNN and CDR2 is SYGVQD (reference sequence). CDR3 length equals 16 residues. The V gene lost 0 bases and the J gene lost 1 base, with 12 bases spanning the gap. Assay: immunoSEQ multiplex PCR; the TCRdb copy retains only in-frame clones and omits some. The sample has 720,000 or so clones; 75% to 90% are singletons. The data also belong to a second study, concerning human thymus T cells.

Sequencing was carried out using thymocytes. This clonotype was sampled from a girl less than two years old with a congenital heart defect. V and J are TRBV10-1 and TRBJ1-1; tentatively, D is TRBD1 (5 bases). CDR3 DNA sequence: TGCGCCAGCAGTGAGTCGGGAACAGGACAGAACACTGAAGCTTTCTTT. Translated, it gives CASSESGTGQNTEAFF.